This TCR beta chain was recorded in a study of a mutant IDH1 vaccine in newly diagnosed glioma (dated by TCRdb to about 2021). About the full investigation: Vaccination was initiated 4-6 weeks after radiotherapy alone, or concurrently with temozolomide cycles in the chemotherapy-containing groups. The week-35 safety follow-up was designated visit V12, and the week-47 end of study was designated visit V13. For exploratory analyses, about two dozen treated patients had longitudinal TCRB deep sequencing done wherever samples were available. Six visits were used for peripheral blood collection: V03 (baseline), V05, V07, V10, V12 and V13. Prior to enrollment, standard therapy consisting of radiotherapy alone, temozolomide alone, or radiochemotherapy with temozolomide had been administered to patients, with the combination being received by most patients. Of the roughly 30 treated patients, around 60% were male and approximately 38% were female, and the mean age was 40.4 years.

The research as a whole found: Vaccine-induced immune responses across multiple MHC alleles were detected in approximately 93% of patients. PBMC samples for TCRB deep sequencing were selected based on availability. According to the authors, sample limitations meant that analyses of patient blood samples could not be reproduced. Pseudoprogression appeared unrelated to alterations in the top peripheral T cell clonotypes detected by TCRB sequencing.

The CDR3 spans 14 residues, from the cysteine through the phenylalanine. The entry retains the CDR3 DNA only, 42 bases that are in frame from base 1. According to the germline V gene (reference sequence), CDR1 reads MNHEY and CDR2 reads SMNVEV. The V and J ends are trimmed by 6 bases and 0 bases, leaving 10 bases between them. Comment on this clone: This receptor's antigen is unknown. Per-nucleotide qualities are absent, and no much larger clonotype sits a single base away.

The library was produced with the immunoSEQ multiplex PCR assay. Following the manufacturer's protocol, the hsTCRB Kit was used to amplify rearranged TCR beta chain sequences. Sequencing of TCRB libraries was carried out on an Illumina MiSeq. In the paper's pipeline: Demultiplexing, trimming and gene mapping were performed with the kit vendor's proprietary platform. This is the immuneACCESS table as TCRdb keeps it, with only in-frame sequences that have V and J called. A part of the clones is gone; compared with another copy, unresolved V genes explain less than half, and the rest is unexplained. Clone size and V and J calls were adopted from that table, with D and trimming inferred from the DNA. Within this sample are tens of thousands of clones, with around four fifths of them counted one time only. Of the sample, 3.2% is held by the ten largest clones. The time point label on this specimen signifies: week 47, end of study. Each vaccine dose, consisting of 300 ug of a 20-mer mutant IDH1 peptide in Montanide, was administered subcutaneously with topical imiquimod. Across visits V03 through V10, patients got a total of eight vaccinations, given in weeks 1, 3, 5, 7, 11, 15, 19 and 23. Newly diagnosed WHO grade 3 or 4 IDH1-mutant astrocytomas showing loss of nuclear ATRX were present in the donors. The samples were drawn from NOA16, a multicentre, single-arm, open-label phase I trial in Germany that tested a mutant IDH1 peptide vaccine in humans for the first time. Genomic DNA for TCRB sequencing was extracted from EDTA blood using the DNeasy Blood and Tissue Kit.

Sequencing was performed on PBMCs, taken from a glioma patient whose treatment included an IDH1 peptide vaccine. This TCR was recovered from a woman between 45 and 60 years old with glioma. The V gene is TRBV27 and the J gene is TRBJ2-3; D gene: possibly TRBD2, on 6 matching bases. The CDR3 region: CASRSGTSTDTQYF. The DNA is TGTGCCAGCAGATCAGGGACTAGCACAGATACGCAGTATTTT.